This TCR beta chain was obtained from a study of shared clonotypes between healthy human individuals. Findings of the study overall: The study generally estimated greater richness for naive than memory subsets. Some naive CD4 clonotypes, around 4.7%, turned up in common across a few donors. Sorted-subset samples were not fully sequenced, rarefaction indicated.

About this clone: Its antigen is as yet unknown.

Generated by immunoSEQ multiplex PCR, the TCRdb table keeps only in-frame clones and is missing some. The repertoire includes under 2,500,000 clones, approximately 95% of them detected once, and roughly 0.13% sits in the top ten. The CDR3 has 15 residues. Germline V gene sequence: CDR1 MDHEN, CDR2 SYDVKM. Germline trimming cut 2 bases from V and 5 bases from J; bases unmatched to any gene: 6. V usage is TRBV28 and J usage is TRBJ2-5; TRBD1 matches at 9 bases. Sequencing was performed on naive CD4+ T cells sorted from blood. This sample's subset: CD45RA+ positively selected. This sequence originates from a man aged 18 to 30 in good health. CDR3 coding DNA: TGTGCCAGCAGTTTAATGGGACAGGGTTGGGAGACCCAGTACTTC. Its translation is CASSLMGQGWETQYF.